This T cell receptor beta chain was captured in a study of blood T cell repertoires in COVID-19. Produced via immunoSEQ multiplex PCR; TCRdb's table is partial and in-frame only. The sample holds over 60,000 clones, around 84% seen once. The CDR3 runs 16 residues. V was pared by 4 bases and J by 0 bases, with 15 bases between. Germline values: CDR1 SGHNT, CDR2 YYREEE (reference sequence). The source of this sequence is a human donor in a cohort sampled during active COVID-19. The J gene is TRBJ2-3, the V gene TRBV5-4; possibly TRBD1 for D (6 bases). Sequenced material: peripheral blood. CDR3 sequence: CASSPTGLTSTDTQYF. CDR3 sequence (DNA): TGTGCCAGCAGCCCGACAGGACTTACTAGCACAGATACGCAGTATTTT.